This T cell receptor (beta chain) emerged from a study of blood T cells in healthy people across ages. Findings and caveats of the study: Getting older went along with TCR beta diversity per million T cells dropping roughly linearly. It was not possible, with unsorted PBMCs, to conclusively compare naive and antigen-experienced cells.

Primers used in a second PCR of about 7 to 12 cycles were a sample-barcoded 5' primer and a J-beta primer mix. A template-switch adaptor with 12 random nucleotides tagged each cDNA molecule. TCRdb ran MiXCR on the 5' RACE reads and lists one entry per CDR3 protein. Of hundreds of thousands of distinct CDR3 sequences in the sample, 58% were seen once. Concerning this clonotype itself: Its cognate antigen is unknown.

Sequenced sample: blood. The receptor was derived from a man aged 30-40 years in good health.

This CDR3 is CASFQQGRYGYTF. The CDR3, as DNA: TGTGCCAGCTTTCAACAGGGACGGTATGGCTACACCTTC. The gene calls are TRBV18 and TRBJ1-2; D may be TRBD1 (6 bases). Trimming took off 7 bases at V and 5 bases at J, with 14 bases between the two ends. Germline assignment: CDR1 KGHSH and CDR2 LQKENI. The CDR3 is 13 residues long.